One sample yielded the 17 T cell receptor beta chains listed below, sequenced in a study of shared clonotypes between healthy human individuals. Sequenced by immunoSEQ multiplex PCR; TCRdb stores in-frame clones only, minus some. The sample carries approximately 1.5 million clones, 95% to 99% recorded once. The material sequenced was naive CD4+ T cells sorted from blood. Subset reported: CD45RA+ positively selected. These receptors came from a man aged 30-40 years in good health.

The CDR3, as DNA: TGCAGCGTGGGGACAGGGGGTAAGCGGAACACTGAAGCTTTCTTT. It specifies CSVGTGGKRNTEAFF. The rearrangement uses TRBV29-1 and TRBJ1-1; 11 nucleotides agree with TRBD1. The CDR3 runs to 15 residues. J gave up 1 base and V 6 bases, and 7 bases lay outside the gene matches. Germline CDR1 reads SQVTM; CDR2 reads ANQGSEA.

The chain uses TRBV2 and TRBJ2-1; 9 bases are shared with TRBD2. After removal of 0 bases from V and 4 bases from J, the junction contained 10 bases not matched to a gene. This CDR3 contains 18 residues. From germline, CDR1 is SNHLY and CDR2 FYNNEI. The DNA of the CDR3 is TGTGCCAGCAGTGAAGCGCTTGGGGCTAGCGGGGCATACAATGAGCAGTTCTTC. Translated: CASSEALGASGAYNEQFF.

This rearrangement joins TRBV19 to TRBJ2-7, with TRBD2 as a possible D gene (5 bases). Deletions cut 4 bases from V and 7 bases from J, with 20 bases between. Germline CDR1 LNHDA, CDR2 SQIVND (reference sequence). The CDR3 sequence is 15 residues long. The CDR3 is CASSRTFLSRQEQYF. CDR3 in DNA: TGTGCCAGTAGTAGGACTTTCCTTAGTCGGCAAGAGCAGTACTTC. Based on the CDR3 plus reference TRBV19 and TRBJ2-7, the full variable domain is DGGITQSPKYLFRKEGQNVTLSCEQNLNHDAMYWYRQDPGQGLRLIYYSQIVNDFQKGDIAEGYSVSREKKESFPLTVTSAQKNPTAFYLCASSRTFLSRQEQYFGPGTRLTVT.

The V gene is TRBV25-1, the J gene TRBJ1-1; 9 bases match TRBD1. The CDR3 runs to 16 residues. Unmatched junction bases numbered 14, after V lost 6 bases and J lost 6 bases. Germline CDR1 MGHDK, CDR2 SYGVNS. CDR3 residues: CASRPADRGGRAEAFF. In DNA form, the CDR3 reads TGTGCCAGCAGACCCGCAGACAGGGGGGGTCGCGCTGAAGCTTTCTTT.

The chain combines TRBV9 with TRBJ2-2, with a weak D call TRBD2 (5 bases). V lost 3 bases, J lost 5 bases, and 11 bases lay in between. CDR3 size: 14 residues. Per the germline V gene, CDR1 is SGDLS and CDR2 is YYNGEE. Here the CDR3 reads CASSGGRRTGELFF. CDR3 coding DNA: TGTGCCAGCAGCGGCGGGCGGAGGACCGGGGAGCTGTTTTTT.

The chain recombines TRBV7-3 with TRBJ2-3; TRBD1 or TRBD2 may be the D gene (5 bases each). With 2 bases removed from V and 1 base from J, the gap between germline ends came to 13 bases. Germline lookup yields CDR1 SGHTA and CDR2 FQGTGA. This CDR3 contains 16 residues. CDR3 sequence reads: CASSLGGGPRTDTQYF. As DNA, the CDR3 is TGTGCCAGCAGCTTAGGGGGTGGGCCCCGCACAGATACGCAGTATTTT.

In this sample, this clone turned up once. J is TRBJ1-1 and V is TRBV9; possible D gene TRBD1, 5 bases. The CDR3 sequence is 14 residues long. CDR1 SGDLS and CDR2 YYNGEE come from the germline V gene. V was pared by 0 bases and J by 5 bases, with 11 bases between. The CDR3 coding sequence is TGTGCCAGCAGCGTAGTAGGCAGGGCGACTGAAGCTTTCTTT. Protein sequence: CASSVVGRATEAFF.

The chain uses TRBV2 and TRBJ2-5; tentatively, D is TRBD1 (5 bases). Germline CDR1 reads SNHLY; CDR2 reads FYNNEI. CDR3 length: 15 residues. Trimming left V 1 base short and J 1 base short, with 10 bases between. The CDR3 loop is CASSEVRQIQETQYF. DNA for the CDR3: TGTGCCAGCAGTGAAGTCAGACAGATCCAAGAGACCCAGTACTTC.

This chain joins TRBV9 and TRBJ2-3; TRBD2 agrees at 7 bases. The CDR3 is 18 residues long. Germline CDR1 and CDR2: SGDLS and YYNGEE. Trimming removed 7 bases from V and 0 bases from J; junction bases left unmatched: 17. CDR3 coding DNA: TGTGCCAGCTCCACACCTAGAATGGGCGGGAGTAGCACAGATACGCAGTATTTT. Protein product: CASSTPRMGGSSTDTQYF.

V is TRBV25-1 and J is TRBJ2-7, with TRBD2 as a possible D gene (7 bases). The CDR3 sequence is 14 residues long. Per the germline V gene, CDR1 is MGHDK and CDR2 is SYGVNS. Trimming pared 4 bases from V and 4 bases from J, leaving 14 bases between. CDR3 residues: CASSGGGGDYEQYF. The CDR3, as DNA: TGTGCCAGCAGTGGGGGGGGCGGCGATTACGAGCAGTACTTC.

V gene TRBV12-2 combines with J gene TRBJ2-7; the D call of TRBD1 is as the table states it, not checked on the DNA. TRBV12-2 is a pseudogene segment. CDR3 length equals 17 residues. The CDR3 sequence: CASRLAETDRGLYEQYF. CDR3 sequence (DNA): TGTGCAAGTCGCTTAGCGGAAACGGACAGGGGGCTCTACGAGCAGTACTTC.

This chain connects TRBV11-1 to TRBJ2-5, with TRBD1 matching over 12 bases. The CDR3 loop spans 15 amino acids. V was pared by 5 bases and J by 4 bases, with 5 bases of the junction left unmatched. Germline V gene data show CDR1 as SGHAT and CDR2 as FQDESV (reference sequence). CDR3 sequence (DNA): TGTGCCAGCAGCGTCCGGGACAGGGGGCCAGAGACCCAGTACTTC. Its translation is CASSVRDRGPETQYF.

The chain employs TRBV13 and TRBJ2-3, with 11 nucleotides matching TRBD2. The V gene's germline CDR1 is PRHDT and CDR2 FYEKMQ (reference sequence). The J segment lost 6 bases and the V segment lost 7 bases, leaving 3 bases of the junction unmatched. This CDR3 region has 13 residues. This CDR3 reads CASKASGRDTQYF. In DNA form, the CDR3 reads TGTGCCAGCAAGGCTAGCGGGAGGGATACGCAGTATTTT.

The rearrangement links TRBV28 to TRBJ1-5, with TRBD1 identical over 7 bases. V was pared by 6 bases and J by 4 bases, with 6 bases of the junction left unmatched. The germline CDR1 and CDR2 sequences are MDHEN and SYDVKM. CDR3 length equals 14 residues. This CDR3 reads CASRPGGRNQPQHF. The CDR3 nucleotides are TGTGCCAGCAGGCCAGGGGGTCGGAATCAGCCCCAGCATTTT.

V gene TRBV5-6 combines with J gene TRBJ2-4; possible D gene TRBD2, 5 bases. Germline V gene data show CDR1 as SGHDT and CDR2 as YYEEEE. The CDR3 totals 14 residues. V gave up 4 bases and J gave up 8 bases, with 16 bases separating them. The CDR3 nucleotides read TGTGCCAGCAGCCAGAGGGCCCCCGTGGACATTCAGTACTTC. The encoded protein is CASSQRAPVDIQYF.

The CDR3 DNA follows: TGTGCCAGCAGCGTAGTCGCGTTAAACAGGGAGCTGTTTTTT. Its protein product is CASSVVALNRELFF. The chain links TRBV9 to TRBJ2-2; D is ambiguous. The V gene lost 0 bases and the J gene lost 9 bases, with 12 bases spanning the gap. This CDR3 region has 14 residues. Germline-derived CDR1 and CDR2 are SGDLS and YYNGEE.

V gene TRBV2 combines with J gene TRBJ1-2; 10 positions match TRBD1. The CDR3 sequence is 16 residues long. Germline V gene sequence: CDR1 SNHLY, CDR2 FYNNEI. V shed 3 bases and J 4 bases; nucleotides not matched to a gene: 8. CDR3 protein: CASSDSPGQGRYGYTF. CDR3 nucleotide sequence: TGTGCCAGCAGTGATTCACCGGGACAGGGGCGCTATGGCTACACCTTC.